The 24 T cell receptor beta chains below all came from one sample that was sequenced in a study of cytomegalovirus exposure and HLA in healthy donors. The PCR was carried out with 60 Vbeta primers and 13 Jbeta primers. This table comes from immunoSEQ multiplex PCR, and its TCRdb copy is limited to in-frame clones, with some not included. Counted here are some 120,000 clones, roughly 79% occurring once; the ten biggest clones make up 1.5% to 2%. The source material was PBMCs. The receptors derive from a woman under 30 in good health and CMV-seronegative.

With respect to this clone: This CDR3 fails to terminate in the conserved phenylalanine or tryptophan, so it likely reflects a read error. The rearrangement uses TRBV6-5 and TRBJ1-1; D possibly corresponds to TRBD1 (6 bases). This CDR3 spans 13 amino acids. Trimming stripped 7 bases from V and 1 base from J, with 10 bases between. Germline assignment: CDR1 MNHEY and CDR2 SVGAGI. The CDR3 region is CASKGHKNTEAFV. The CDR3 region has the DNA TGTGCCAGCAAGGGACACAAGAACACTGAAGCTTTCGTT.

This chain connects TRBV6-5 to TRBJ1-2; maybe TRBD1 (6 bases). Between the trimmed V and J ends, which lost 5 bases and 6 bases, there was a span of 10 bases. CDR3 size: 12 residues. Per the germline V gene, CDR1 is MNHEY and CDR2 is SVGAGI. CDR3 nucleotide sequence: TGTGCCAGCAGTGACAGGCCAGATGGCTACACCTTC. It translates to CASSDRPDGYTF.

The chain couples TRBV28 to TRBJ1-1; TRBD1 is a possible D gene (5 bases). V was clipped by 6 bases and J by 4 bases, with 9 bases between them. Per germline, CDR1 MDHEN and CDR2 SYDVKM. The CDR3 runs 12 residues. The CDR3 region has the DNA TGTGCCAGCAGAGGGGTTAGCACTGAAGCTTTCTTT. Its translation is CASRGVSTEAFF.

The chain carries TRBV7-2 and TRBJ2-7, with 9 positions matching TRBD1. The CDR3 runs 16 residues. The germline CDR1 and CDR2 sequences are SGHTA and FQGNSA. Trimming took 2 bases from V and 1 from J; bases not matched to a gene: 6. The CDR3 DNA follows: TGTGCCAGCAGCTTAAACAGGGGGCCTGGGTCCTACGAGCAGTACTTC. Amino acid sequence: CASSLNRGPGSYEQYF.

The chain employs TRBV7-8 and TRBJ1-5; weak D call: TRBD1 (6 bases). V was clipped by 5 bases and J by 0 bases, with 11 bases between them. The CDR3 loop spans 15 amino acids. Germline loops: CDR1 SGHVS, CDR2 FQNEAQ. DNA of the CDR3: TGTGCCAGCAGCAAAGGACAGAATAGCAATCAGCCCCAGCATTTT. It specifies CASSKGQNSNQPQHF.

The chain combines TRBV6-6 with TRBJ2-7, with D possibly being TRBD1 (6 bases). The CDR3 has 14 residues. The V gene's germline CDR1 is MNHNY and CDR2 SVGAGI (reference sequence). Deletions cut 5 bases from V and 3 bases from J, with 14 bases between. The CDR3 region is CASSPDRNRYEQYF. The CDR3 region has the DNA TGTGCCAGCAGTCCCGACAGGAACCGCTACGAGCAGTACTTC.

The chain is built from TRBV13 and TRBJ2-5, with 7 positions matching TRBD1. Unmatched junction bases numbered 13, after V lost 4 bases and J lost 5 bases. CDR1 is PRHDT and CDR2 is FYEKMQ in the germline V gene (reference sequence). The CDR3 runs to 16 residues. The CDR3 DNA reads as TGTGCCAGCAGCTCTATCCACAGGGGTGTTTCGGAGACCCAGTACTTC. It codes for CASSSIHRGVSETQYF.

The chain couples TRBV5-1 to TRBJ2-4; tentative D call: TRBD1 (7 bases). V was shortened by 0 bases and J by 4 bases, with 14 bases between the two germline ends. CDR1 is SGHRS, CDR2 YFSETQ, per germline. This CDR3 comprises 16 residues. The CDR3 loop reads CASSLGTGGGKNIQYF. As DNA, the CDR3 is TGCGCCAGCAGCTTGGGGACAGGTGGGGGGAAAAACATTCAGTACTTC. The variable domain in full, completed from reference TRBV5-1 and TRBJ2-4, reads KAGVTQTPRYLIKTRGQQVTLSCSPISGHRSVSWYQQTPGQGLQFLFEYFSETQRNKGNFPGRFSGRQFSNSRSEMNVSTLELGDSALYLCASSLGTGGGKNIQYFGAGTRLSVL.

This clone has only a few counts. The chain couples TRBV4-1 to TRBJ1-2; tentatively, D is TRBD1 (5 bases). Per germline, CDR1 MGHRA and CDR2 YSYEKL. The CDR3 consists of 15 residues. Trimming stripped 1 base from V and 0 bases from J, with 9 bases between. DNA for the CDR3: TGCGCCAGCAGCCAAGGACAGCCAACTAACTATGGCTACACCTTC. Translation: CASSQGQPTNYGYTF.

This clone was counted a few times. The rearrangement joins TRBV4-1 to TRBJ1-1, with D perhaps TRBD1 (6 bases). There are 15 residues in the CDR3. V shed 2 bases and J shed 4 bases, with 14 bases lying between them. Per the germline V gene, CDR1 is MGHRA and CDR2 is YSYEKL. DNA for the CDR3: TGCGCCAGCAGCCAAATACACAGGGTAGGCACTGAAGCTTTCTTT. It specifies CASSQIHRVGTEAFF.

V is TRBV9 and J is TRBJ1-2, with D maybe TRBD1 (6 bases). The CDR3 consists of 16 residues. The germline V and J ends were trimmed by 3 bases and 2 bases, with 17 bases remaining between them. CDR1 is SGDLS, CDR2 YYNGEE, per germline. The DNA for the CDR3 is TGTGCCAGCAGCGGGAGAGGGGGGGCGCAGAACTATGGCTACACCTTC. Its translation: CASSGRGGAQNYGYTF.

The V and J genes are TRBV19 and TRBJ1-4; a weak D match, TRBD1 (5 bases). V dropped 3 bases and J dropped 5 bases, with 19 bases sitting between them. Germline V lookup: CDR1 LNHDA, CDR2 SQIVND (reference sequence). This CDR3 has 17 amino acids. The CDR3 loop is CASSIGRGAGENEKLFF. CDR3 DNA sequence: TGTGCCAGTAGTATCGGGAGGGGCGCGGGGGAAAATGAAAAACTGTTTTTT.

The J gene is TRBJ1-2, the V gene TRBV30, with D uncertain. The CDR3 runs 14 residues. Germline V lookup: CDR1 GTSNPN, CDR2 SVGIG (reference sequence). V lost 4 bases and J lost 4, with 16 bases in between. The CDR3 reads CAWNQRWAAYGYTF. The CDR3 DNA follows: TGTGCCTGGAATCAAAGGTGGGCAGCCTATGGCTACACCTTC.

CDR3 nucleotide sequence: TGTGCCAGCAGTGATAGTATTGAAGGGAGCAATTCACCCCTCCACTTT. Its translation: CASSDSIEGSNSPLHF. The chain employs TRBV6-1 and TRBJ1-6; D is unresolved. Per the germline V gene, CDR1 is MNHNS and CDR2 is SASEGT. Trimming took 3 bases from V and 7 from J, leaving 16 bases between them. CDR3 size: 16 residues.

The chain joins TRBV2 to TRBJ2-3; 7 bases agree with TRBD2. In germline, CDR1 is SNHLY, CDR2 FYNNEI. J gave up 0 bases and V 1 base, and 10 bases lay outside the gene matches. The CDR3 is 18 amino acids. The CDR3 bases are TGTGCCAGCAGTGAAGGCCCTTTGAGCGGGACGAGCACAGATACGCAGTATTTT. This translates into CASSEGPLSGTSTDTQYF. The full variable domain, with the rest looked up from reference TRBV2 and TRBJ2-3, is EPEVTQTPSHQVTQMGQEVILRCVPISNHLYFYWYRQILGQKVEFLVSFYNNEISEKSEIFDDQFSVERPDGSNFTLKIRSTKLEDSAMYFCASSEGPLSGTSTDTQYFGPGTRLTVL.

The V call is TRBV5-1, the J call TRBJ2-7; 7 nucleotides line up with TRBD1. The CDR3 consists of 14 residues. Unmatched junction bases numbered 2, after V lost 0 bases and J lost 2 bases. Per the germline V gene, CDR1 is SGHRS and CDR2 is YFSETQ. The CDR3, as DNA: TGCGCCAGCAGCTTGGGGGGGACAGCCTACGAGCAGTACTTC. Translation gives CASSLGGTAYEQYF. The variable domain in full, completed from reference TRBV5-1 and TRBJ2-7, reads KAGVTQTPRYLIKTRGQQVTLSCSPISGHRSVSWYQQTPGQGLQFLFEYFSETQRNKGNFPGRFSGRQFSNSRSEMNVSTLELGDSALYLCASSLGGTAYEQYFGPGTRLTVT.

The chain recombines TRBV6-1 with TRBJ2-1; tentatively, D is TRBD1 (5 bases). The CDR3 contains 13 residues. The germline CDR1 and CDR2 sequences are MNHNS and SASEGT. The germline V and J ends were trimmed by 4 bases and 6 bases, with 10 bases remaining between them. CDR3 nucleotide sequence: TGTGCCAGCAGTGCGGAGACAGCCAATGAGCAGTTCTTC. Its translation: CASSAETANEQFF.

The table lists this clone with a count of one. The chain recombines TRBV10-3 with TRBJ1-2, with 7 bases aligning to TRBD1. This CDR3 region has 14 residues. V shed 4 bases, J shed 7 bases, and the junction held 9 bases outside the gene matches. Germline CDR1 reads ENHRY; CDR2 reads SYGVKD. Here the CDR3 DNA reads TGTGCCATCAGTGGGGGAGACAGGGTCCCTGGCTACACCTTC. This gives the protein CAISGGDRVPGYTF.

V is TRBV9 and J is TRBJ2-5; 12 bases are a match to TRBD2. CDR3 length equals 20 residues. CDR1 and CDR2 (germline): SGDLS, YYNGEE. V dropped 0 bases and J dropped 7; count of bases not matched to a gene: 19. In nucleotides, the CDR3 is TGTGCCAGCAGCGTAGGAGATCCGGTAACTAGCGGGGGGAGCCAGGGGACCCAGTACTTC. This sequence encodes CASSVGDPVTSGGSQGTQYF.

The J gene is TRBJ2-7, the V gene TRBV10-3; 9 bases are shared with TRBD1. Germline CDR1 is ENHRY and CDR2 is SYGVKD. This CDR3 is 15 amino acids long. Trimming cost V 6 bases and J 5 bases; bases outside gene matches: 11. The CDR3 loop is CAIRIRGDRANEQYF. The CDR3, as DNA: TGTGCCATCAGAATTCGTGGGGACAGGGCTAACGAGCAGTACTTC.

V is TRBV6-5 and J is TRBJ1-1; possibly TRBD1 for D (5 bases). Trimming pared 5 bases from V and 4 bases from J, leaving 14 bases between. Germline-derived CDR1 and CDR2 are MNHEY and SVGAGI. The CDR3 runs to 14 residues. CDR3 region: CASSPFTGGTEAFF. The CDR3 DNA follows: TGTGCCAGCAGTCCTTTCACGGGGGGCACTGAAGCTTTCTTT.

This clone was picked up one time. The V gene is TRBV5-6, the J gene TRBJ2-5, with a tentative D call TRBD2 (6 bases). CDR3 length equals 13 residues. V was trimmed by 3 bases and J by 5 bases, leaving 11 bases between them. Looked up from germline, CDR1 is SGHDT and CDR2 is YYEEEE. This CDR3 is CASSWRREETQYF. DNA for the CDR3: TGTGCCAGCAGCTGGCGGAGGGAGGAGACCCAGTACTTC.

This clone was detected only a few times. This sequence joins TRBV28 and TRBJ2-5; 9 nucleotides align to TRBD1. Germline V lookup: CDR1 MDHEN, CDR2 SYDVKM. V trimming: 2 bases; J trimming: 5 bases; junction bases outside the gene matches: 6. This CDR3 has 15 amino acids. The CDR3 spells CASSLPGQGLETQYF. The CDR3 DNA sequence: TGTGCCAGCAGTTTACCGGGACAGGGCCTGGAGACCCAGTACTTC.

This clone was recorded a few times. The V and J genes are TRBV6-1 and TRBJ1-2; 10 bases match TRBD1. J was trimmed by 4 bases and V by 3 bases; bases with no gene match: 8. Germline V gives CDR1 MNHNS, CDR2 SASEGT. CDR3 length equals 16 residues. CDR3 in DNA: TGTGCCAGCAGTGACAGCCGTCGGACAGGGGGCTATGGCTACACCTTC. Translating it yields CASSDSRRTGGYGYTF.